Listed here are 5 T cell receptor beta chains from one sample, sequenced in a study of blood T cell repertoires in COVID-19. TCRdb keeps only in-frame clones here, not all; method: immunoSEQ multiplex PCR. The table lists around 250,000 clones, roughly 88% of them singletons. The sequencing input was PBMCs or T cells enriched from blood (not recorded which). Receptors originate from a woman between 50 and 59 years old who had recovered from COVID-19.

This rearrangement joins TRBV5-1 to TRBJ2-2, with 11 bases fitting TRBD2. Trimming cost V 4 bases and J 2 bases; bases outside gene matches: 4. This CDR3 is 16 amino acids long. The V gene's germline CDR1 is SGHRS and CDR2 YFSETQ. In DNA form, the CDR3 reads TGCGCCAGCAGCGTTAGCGGGAGGGCTAACACCGGGGAGCTGTTTTTT. Protein sequence: CASSVSGRANTGELFF.

This rearrangement joins TRBV2 to TRBJ2-3; no clear D. Trimming shortened V by 1 base and J by 4 bases, and 3 bases separated the two germline ends. The CDR3 runs 12 residues. Germline CDR1 and CDR2: SNHLY and FYNNEI. CDR3 sequence reads: CASSEVADTQYF. Here the CDR3 DNA reads TGTGCCAGCAGTGAAGTAGCAGATACGCAGTATTTT.

J is TRBJ1-1 and V is TRBV27; D not resolved. CDR1 is MNHEY and CDR2 is SMNVEV in the germline V gene (reference sequence). This CDR3 has 11 amino acids. V dropped 4 bases and J dropped 8 bases, with 8 bases sitting between them. The CDR3 is CASSSSNEAFF. As DNA, the CDR3 is TGTGCCAGCAGTTCTTCTAACGAAGCTTTCTTT.

V is TRBV10-1 and J is TRBJ2-7; no definite D call. V dropped 4 bases and J dropped 5 bases, with 9 bases sitting between them. Germline V gives CDR1 WNHNN, CDR2 SYGVQD (reference sequence). CDR3 length equals 12 residues. The CDR3 nucleotides read TGCGCCAGCAGTGCCGTTCCCCACGAGCAGTACTTC. Amino acids: CASSAVPHEQYF.

This rearrangement joins TRBV12-3 or TRBV12-4 to TRBJ2-7; D remains unclear. The CDR3 runs 13 residues. Trimming removed 4 bases from V and 2 bases from J, with 9 bases in between. In DNA, the CDR3 is TGTGCCAGCAGTTCCCCAAACACCTACGAGCAGTACTTC. Translation gives CASSSPNTYEQYF.